The 18 T cell receptor beta chains in this list originate from one sample, sequenced in a study of blood T cell repertoires in COVID-19. Profiled with immunoSEQ multiplex PCR; TCRdb holds only in-frame clones, not every one. The repertoire consists of some 180,000 clones, with 70% to 80% occurring once and the leading ten covering about an eighth. The sequenced sample was PBMCs or T cells enriched from blood (not recorded which). The source is a man aged 60 to 69 who had been exposed to COVID-19.

The chain carries TRBV2 and TRBJ1-2, with TRBD1 matching over 10 bases. The J segment lost 7 bases and the V segment lost 6 bases, leaving 8 bases of the junction unmatched. The CDR3 totals 14 residues. Germline V gene data show CDR1 as SNHLY and CDR2 as FYNNEI. This chain's CDR3 is CASSSTGGEGGYTF. The DNA for the CDR3 is TGTGCCAGCAGCTCGACAGGGGGCGAGGGTGGCTACACCTTC. Looking up the rest from reference TRBV2 and TRBJ1-2 gives the full variable domain: EPEVTQTPSHQVTQMGQEVILRCVPISNHLYFYWYRQILGQKVEFLVSFYNNEISEKSEIFDDQFSVERPDGSNFTLKIRSTKLEDSAMYFCASSSTGGEGGYTFGSGTRLTVV.

The chain employs TRBV18 and TRBJ1-1; D not resolved. V was clipped by 1 base and J by 3 bases, with 6 bases between them. The length of the CDR3 is 13 residues. Germline V gene data show CDR1 as KGHSH and CDR2 as LQKENI. In DNA form, the CDR3 reads TGTGCCAGCTCACCACGGGAGTACACTGAAGCTTTCTTT. Translated, it gives CASSPREYTEAFF. Combining the CDR3 with reference TRBV18 and TRBJ1-1 gives the whole variable domain NAGVMQNPRHLVRRRGQEARLRCSPMKGHSHVYWYRQLPEEGLKFMVYLQKENIIDESGMPKERFSAEFPKEGPSILRIQQVVRGDSAAYFCASSPREYTEAFFGQGTRLTVV.

The chain has TRBV30 and TRBJ2-4; D is uncertain. The length of the CDR3 is 12 residues. Germline V gene sequence: CDR1 GTSNPN, CDR2 SVGIG (reference sequence). V was clipped by 8 bases and J by 7 bases, with 15 bases between them. The CDR3 sequence is CALGGPANIQYF. The CDR3, as DNA: TGTGCCCTTGGCGGTCCCGCTAACATTCAGTACTTC.

This chain links TRBV18 with TRBJ1-1, with 7 nucleotides matching TRBD1. The CDR3 is made up of 14 amino acids. After removal of 4 bases from V and 1 base from J, the junction contained 3 bases not matched to a gene. Per germline, CDR1 KGHSH and CDR2 LQKENI. The CDR3 DNA sequence: TGTGCCAGCTCACTTAACAGGGGGAACACTGAAGCTTTCTTT. It is translated as CASSLNRGNTEAFF.

The genes are TRBV28 and TRBJ1-2; the D is unclear. The germline V gene has CDR1 MDHEN and CDR2 SYDVKM. Trimming shortened V by 1 base and J by 7 bases, and 10 bases separated the two germline ends. The length of the CDR3 is 13 residues. The CDR3 DNA reads TGTGCCAGCAGTTTATTTACTAGAGGTGGCTACACCTTC. This gives the protein CASSLFTRGGYTF.

This chain connects TRBV28 to TRBJ1-1; 8 bases align to TRBD1. Unmatched junction bases numbered 3, after V lost 2 bases and J lost 7 bases. Germline-derived CDR1 and CDR2 are MDHEN and SYDVKM. The CDR3 runs 13 residues. CDR3 region: CASSLPQGVEAFF. The CDR3 nucleotides read TGTGCCAGCAGTTTACCACAGGGGGTTGAAGCTTTCTTT.

The gene calls are TRBV27 and TRBJ2-1, with TRBD2 identical over 8 bases. Germline V gives CDR1 MNHEY, CDR2 SMNVEV (reference sequence). The CDR3 is made up of 17 amino acids. V gave up 4 bases and J gave up 0 bases; unmatched junction bases: 8. The CDR3: CASSSLEGTSSYNEQFF. The CDR3, as DNA: TGTGCCAGCAGTTCCCTAGAAGGGACTAGCTCCTACAATGAGCAGTTCTTC.

V gene TRBV7-3 combines with J gene TRBJ2-1; 13 bases fit TRBD2. The V gene end was trimmed by 5 bases and the J gene end by 7 bases; junction bases not matched to a gene: 8. Germline assignment: CDR1 SGHTA and CDR2 FQGTGA. The CDR3 runs 16 residues. The chain's CDR3 is CASSLLTSGRGNEQFF. The DNA for the CDR3 is TGTGCCAGCAGCCTCCTCACTAGCGGGAGGGGGAATGAGCAGTTCTTC.

This chain joins TRBV27 and TRBJ2-7; no clear D gene. CDR1 is MNHEY and CDR2 is SMNVEV in the germline V gene (reference sequence). The CDR3 is 13 residues long. V was clipped by 5 bases and J by 2 bases, with 10 bases between them. For the CDR3, the DNA is TGTGCCAGCAGTCAAGAGATGCCCTACGAGCAGTACTTC. This sequence encodes CASSQEMPYEQYF.

The V and J genes are TRBV29-1 and TRBJ2-5; 10 bases map to TRBD1. CDR3 size: 13 residues. J lost 6 bases, V lost 6 bases, and 7 bases had no gene match. Germline V gives CDR1 SQVTM, CDR2 ANQGSEA. The DNA of the CDR3 is TGCAGCGTCGCTCGACAGGGGGCACAGACCCAGTACTTC. Encoded protein: CSVARQGAQTQYF.

The V and J genes are TRBV19 and TRBJ1-6; D is possibly TRBD1 (6 bases). Germline V gene sequence: CDR1 LNHDA, CDR2 SQIVND (reference sequence). This CDR3 comprises 14 residues. The germline V and J ends were trimmed by 10 bases and 2 bases, with 12 bases remaining between them. CDR3 protein: CATKGVAYNSPLHF. The CDR3 coding sequence is TGTGCCACCAAGGGGGTCGCCTATAATTCACCCCTCCACTTT.

The chain has TRBV5-1 and TRBJ2-6, with 9 bases fitting TRBD1. The CDR3 spans 20 residues. Germline-derived CDR1 and CDR2 are SGHRS and YFSETQ. Losses at the gene ends were 4 bases for V and 0 bases for J; bases not matched to a gene: 14. The CDR3 here is CASSPRDRAQFTSGANVLTF. CDR3 in DNA: TGCGCCAGCAGCCCGAGGGACAGGGCCCAGTTCACCTCTGGGGCCAACGTCCTGACTTTC.

This clone was recorded only once. This chain uses TRBV29-1 with TRBJ1-2, with 11 bases that match TRBD1. The germline V gene encodes CDR1 SQVTM and CDR2 ANQGSEA. The CDR3 is made up of 14 amino acids. V lost 6 bases to trimming and J lost 8 bases; unmatched junction nucleotides: 11. This CDR3 is CSVSRTGGGKGYTF. In DNA form, the CDR3 reads TGCAGCGTGTCAAGGACAGGGGGCGGGAAGGGCTACACCTTC.

This chain connects TRBV19 to TRBJ1-5, with D unresolved. CDR3 length: 15 residues. Trimming removed 5 bases at V and 0 bases at J, with 11 bases between. Germline loops: CDR1 LNHDA, CDR2 SQIVND (reference sequence). The CDR3 reads CASSQSSHSNQPQHF. CDR3 bases: TGTGCCAGTAGTCAGAGTAGCCATAGCAATCAGCCCCAGCATTTT.

The gene calls are TRBV2 and TRBJ2-2; 9 positions match TRBD2. Germline loops: CDR1 SNHLY, CDR2 FYNNEI. V lost 2 bases, J lost 5 bases, and 6 bases stayed unmatched. The CDR3 extends over 16 amino acids. CDR3 loop: CASSESPAGGTGELFF. CDR3 nucleotide sequence: TGTGCCAGCAGTGAAAGTCCAGCGGGAGGAACCGGGGAGCTGTTTTTT.

The rearrangement uses TRBV7-6 and TRBJ2-1; TRBD1 agrees at 8 bases. CDR3 length: 15 amino acids. In germline, CDR1 is SGHVS, CDR2 FNYEAQ. After removal of 0 bases from V and 9 bases from J, the junction contained 7 bases not matched to a gene. The CDR3 here is CASSLAGQGPLEQFF. The CDR3 DNA follows: TGTGCCAGCAGCTTAGCAGGACAGGGCCCCCTTGAGCAGTTCTTC.

The chain recombines TRBV5-1 with TRBJ1-1, with D maybe TRBD1 (5 bases). The CDR3 contains 17 residues. The V and J ends lost 6 bases and 1 base respectively, with 22 bases between them. Germline values: CDR1 SGHRS, CDR2 YFSETQ. The DNA of the CDR3 is TGCGCCAGCAAACCCCAAGTAGGGGAATTTGGGAACACTGAAGCTTTCTTT. It codes for CASKPQVGEFGNTEAFF.

This clone was detected only once. The CDR3 protein is CATSTLADSYEQYF. In nucleotides, the CDR3 is TGTGCCACCAGCACACTAGCGGACTCCTACGAGCAGTACTTC. The chain uses TRBV15 and TRBJ2-7, with 8 bases matching TRBD2. Germline trimming cut 4 bases from V and 0 bases from J; bases unmatched to any gene: 2. The germline gives CDR1 LNHNV, CDR2 YYDKDF (reference sequence). CDR3 size: 14 residues.